The 29 T cell receptor beta chains below all came from one sample that was sequenced in a study of T-cell reconstitution after alpha-beta-depleted transplantation in children. Researchers prepared the TCRbeta library using unique molecular identifiers, the study reports. Via MiXCR, TCRdb re-called the PCR reads, giving one row per CDR3 protein. Of around 600,000 distinct CDR3 sequences in the sample, 16% were seen once. This sample comprised PBMCs from the stem cell graft donor, obtained from the stem cell graft. These receptors all come from a human donor who donated a stem cell graft to a child with acute myeloid leukemia.

In this sample, this clonotype turned up many times. This chain links TRBV20-1 with TRBJ2-7; the D is unclear. Germline assignment: CDR1 DFQATT and CDR2 SNEGSKA (reference sequence). This CDR3 spans 12 amino acids. V shed 7 bases and J shed 2 bases, with 12 bases lying between them. CDR3 sequence: CSVGSSAYEQYF. In DNA, the CDR3 is TGCAGTGTAGGCAGTTCGGCCTACGAGCAGTACTTC.

This clonotype was seen many times. The V gene is TRBV4-3, the J gene TRBJ2-1; 12 nucleotides agree with TRBD2. The CDR3 loop spans 19 amino acids. CDR1 and CDR2 from the germline V gene are LGHNA and YSLEER. V lost 1 base to trimming and J lost 5 bases; unmatched junction nucleotides: 12. CDR3 bases: TGCGCCAGCAGCCAAGGTCTACTCGCTAGCGGGGGGGCCCACAATGAGCAGTTCTTC. Translation gives CASSQGLLASGGAHNEQFF.

CDR3 residues: CSARGTEADTQYF. The CDR3 region has the DNA TGCAGTGCTAGAGGGACTGAAGCAGATACGCAGTATTTT. The chain carries TRBV20-1 and TRBJ2-3; perhaps TRBD2 as D (5 bases). CDR3 length equals 13 residues. Trimming shortened V by 1 base and J by 4 bases, and 9 bases separated the two germline ends. CDR1 is DFQATT, CDR2 SNEGSKA, per germline (reference sequence).

This clonotype was seen at least ten times. The V gene is TRBV7-3, the J gene TRBJ1-6, with D perhaps matching TRBD1 (5 bases). From germline, CDR1 is SGHTA and CDR2 FQGTGA. Trimming shortened V by 5 bases and J by 10 bases, and 18 bases separated the two germline ends. There are 15 residues in the CDR3. In DNA form, the CDR3 reads TGTGCCAGCAGCCTAGTAGGGGATGCTAAGTCACCCCTCCACTTT. Translation gives CASSLVGDAKSPLHF.

This clonotype appeared many times. DNA for the CDR3: TGTGCCAGCGGAAGACAGGACCCGTACAATGAGCAGTTCTTC. This sequence encodes CASGRQDPYNEQFF. The chain recombines TRBV6-1 with TRBJ2-1, with a weak D call TRBD1 (6 bases). The CDR3 length is 14 residues. Germline CDR1 is MNHNS and CDR2 is SASEGT. The ends were cut back, 8 bases at V and 4 bases at J, with 15 bases in the middle.

At least ten counts were recorded for this clonotype. This chain joins TRBV20-1 and TRBJ2-2, with a tentative D call TRBD1 (6 bases). In germline, CDR1 is DFQATT, CDR2 SNEGSKA (reference sequence). V gave up 3 bases and J gave up 5 bases, with 16 bases separating them. This CDR3 comprises 15 residues. DNA of the CDR3: TGCAGTGCTAGTACAGGCAGGGGCGGGACCGGGGAGCTGTTTTTT. It yields the protein CSASTGRGGTGELFF.

This clonotype was seen only a few times. In nucleotides, the CDR3 is TGTGCCAGCAGCCACCCTATTCGCTCTGGGGCCAACGTCCTGACTTTC. Amino acid sequence: CASSHPIRSGANVLTF. V and J are TRBV7-9 and TRBJ2-6; D call uncertain. The CDR3 length is 16 residues. Germline loops: CDR1 SEHNR, CDR2 FQNEAQ (reference sequence). V was trimmed by 5 bases and J by 0 bases, leaving 11 bases between them.

The chain links TRBV7-3 to TRBJ2-1, with D possibly being TRBD1 (7 bases). The CDR3 is 15 residues long. The V and J ends lost 5 bases and 4 bases respectively, with 15 bases between them. CDR1 and CDR2 from the germline V gene are SGHTA and FQGTGA. The CDR3 DNA reads as TGTGCCAGCAGCCCTGCGGGACAGACATACAATGAGCAGTTCTTC. It yields the protein CASSPAGQTYNEQFF. The whole variable domain, filled in from reference TRBV7-3 and TRBJ2-1, reads GAGVSQTPSNKVTEKGKYVELRCDPISGHTALYWYRQSLGQGPEFLIYFQGTGAADDSGLPNDRFFAVRPEGSVSTLKIQRTERGDSAVYLCASSPAGQTYNEQFFGPGTRLTVL.

The chain is built from TRBV7-2 and TRBJ1-5; 7 nucleotides match TRBD1. J gave up 2 bases and V 1 base, and 20 bases lay outside the gene matches. The germline CDR1 and CDR2 sequences are SGHTA and FQGNSA. The length of the CDR3 is 21 residues. The CDR3 reads CASSLVTGNGRGLWGNQPQHF. The CDR3 DNA sequence: TGTGCCAGCAGCTTAGTGACAGGGAACGGACGTGGGTTATGGGGCAATCAGCCCCAGCATTTT.

This rearrangement joins TRBV7-2 to TRBJ1-1; D remains ambiguous. The CDR3 is made up of 18 amino acids. V lost 4 bases and J lost 3, with 24 bases in between. Germline V gene lookup returns CDR1 SGHTA and CDR2 FQGNSA. The CDR3 DNA reads as TGTGCCAGCAGCTCTGCCCTTAGCGGGTGGGTAACGGACACTGAAGCTTTCTTT. Translating gives CASSSALSGWVTDTEAFF.

This clonotype was found many times. This chain joins TRBV6-5 and TRBJ1-2, with D perhaps TRBD1 (6 bases). Trimming cost V 2 bases and J 3 bases, with 13 bases left between them. The CDR3 spans 15 residues. The germline CDR1 and CDR2 sequences are MNHEY and SVGAGI. CDR3 residues: CASSYTGQPDYGYTF. The CDR3 region has the DNA TGTGCCAGCAGTTACACCGGACAGCCCGACTATGGCTACACCTTC.

This clonotype occurred a few times. The chain is built from TRBV24-1 and TRBJ2-2; the match to TRBD2 covers 9 bases. This CDR3 contains 16 residues. J gave up 1 base and V 5 bases, and 4 bases lay outside the gene matches. CDR1 KGHDR and CDR2 SFDVKD come from the germline V gene. The CDR3 here is CATSGSGGQNTGELFF. In nucleotides, the CDR3 is TGTGCCACCAGTGGTAGCGGGGGCCAGAACACCGGGGAGCTGTTTTTT.

This clonotype occurred a few times. This chain uses TRBV20-1 with TRBJ2-3; weak D call: TRBD2 (6 bases). CDR1 is DFQATT, CDR2 SNEGSKA, per germline (reference sequence). Trimming cost V 6 bases and J 0 bases, with 22 bases left between them. The CDR3 consists of 17 residues. The CDR3 DNA reads as TGCAGTGCCCTCGGGGGTAGTCTTTCCCTTAGCACAGATACGCAGTATTTT. This gives the protein CSALGGSLSLSTDTQYF.

Ten or more counts support this clonotype. The chain couples TRBV20-1 to TRBJ2-3; tentatively, D is TRBD2 (5 bases). Trimming left V 2 bases short and J 6 bases short, with 15 bases between. Germline CDR1 is DFQATT and CDR2 is SNEGSKA (reference sequence). The CDR3 consists of 14 residues. In DNA form, the CDR3 reads TGCAGTGCTAGACCTGTTCTTATAGCGGATACGCAGTATTTT. Protein: CSARPVLIADTQYF.

As concerns this clonotype: This is likely an artifact of a read error, given a far larger clone one base away. This rearrangement joins TRBV7-2 to TRBJ1-5; unclear D gene. V gave up 5 bases and J gave up 4 bases, with 12 bases separating them. This CDR3 is built from 14 residues. Germline lookup yields CDR1 SGHTA and CDR2 FQGNSA. The chain's CDR3 is CASSPGLRNQPQHF. The CDR3 DNA is TGTGCCAGCAGCCCAGGTCTGAGAAATCAGCCCCAGCATTTT.

The genes are TRBV4-3 and TRBJ2-1; 7 bases agree with TRBD2. This CDR3 has 15 amino acids. J lost 5 bases, V lost 0 bases, and 4 bases had no gene match. Germline loops: CDR1 LGHNA, CDR2 YSLEER. The CDR3 DNA reads as TGCGCCAGCAGCCAAGATTCCCGGGGGGACAATGAGCAGTTCTTC. Its translation: CASSQDSRGDNEQFF.

The V and J genes are TRBV6-2 or TRBV6-3 and TRBJ1-1; D call uncertain. The CDR3 has 15 residues. Trimming cost V 2 bases and J 4 bases, with 14 bases left between them. Germline assignment: CDR1 MNHEY and CDR2 SVGEGT. The CDR3 sequence is CASSYAQGGITEAFF. CDR3 bases: TGTGCCAGCAGTTACGCCCAAGGAGGTATCACTGAAGCTTTCTTT.

This clonotype occurred many times. The V call is TRBV9, the J call TRBJ2-2; D not resolved. The CDR3 extends over 13 amino acids. Germline V gene sequence: CDR1 SGDLS, CDR2 YYNGEE. The ends were cut back, 1 base at V and 1 base at J, with 2 bases in the middle. CDR3 in DNA: TGTGCCAGCAGCGTATGGAACACCGGGGAGCTGTTTTTT. It specifies CASSVWNTGELFF.

This clonotype has a count of ten or more. This chain joins TRBV5-6 and TRBJ1-1; the D gene is possibly TRBD1 (5 bases). CDR3 length: 16 amino acids. V was clipped by 5 bases and J by 0 bases, with 17 bases between them. Germline V gene data show CDR1 as SGHDT and CDR2 as YYEEEE. CDR3 bases: TGTGCCAGCAGATCAACCGACAGCATAATGAACACTGAAGCTTTCTTT. The encoded protein is CASRSTDSIMNTEAFF.

This clonotype was seen ten or more times. The chain has TRBV20-1 and TRBJ2-7; 7 bases align to TRBD1. The J segment lost 2 bases and the V segment lost 1 base, leaving 5 bases of the junction unmatched. This CDR3 spans 14 amino acids. Germline loops: CDR1 DFQATT, CDR2 SNEGSKA (reference sequence). CDR3 bases: TGCAGTGCTAGAGCGACAGGGTACCCCTACGAGCAGTACTTC. Translated: CSARATGYPYEQYF.

This clonotype was counted ten times or more. The chain joins TRBV7-2 to TRBJ2-5, with D possibly matching TRBD2 (6 bases). V was cut by 0 bases and J by 4 bases, with 15 bases left in between. This CDR3 is 16 amino acids long. Per the germline V gene, CDR1 is SGHTA and CDR2 is FQGNSA. CDR3 nucleotide sequence: TGTGCCAGCAGCTTAGCTCAGGCGGGAAAGGTAGAGACCCAGTACTTC. This codes for CASSLAQAGKVETQYF.

This clonotype was seen a handful of times. V and J are TRBV5-1 and TRBJ2-5; no clear D. The CDR3 totals 15 residues. The germline CDR1 and CDR2 sequences are SGHRS and YFSETQ. Trimming stripped 2 bases from V and 2 bases from J, with 13 bases between. CDR3 in amino acids: CASSLSGRDQETQYF. In DNA, the CDR3 is TGCGCCAGCAGCTTATCTGGAAGAGATCAAGAGACCCAGTACTTC.

This clonotype was seen repeatedly, ten times or more. CDR3 in DNA: TGTGCCAGCAGTCCCCCCGCAGGGTATACGCAGTATTTT. It translates to CASSPPAGYTQYF. V and J are TRBV6-2 or TRBV6-3 and TRBJ2-3; possibly TRBD1 for D (5 bases). The CDR3 extends over 13 amino acids. Trimming took off 5 bases at V and 7 bases at J, with 13 bases between the two ends. Germline V gene lookup returns CDR1 MNHEY and CDR2 SVGEGT.

This clonotype was counted between two and nine times. The chain carries TRBV4-3 and TRBJ1-2, with D perhaps matching TRBD1 (5 bases). In germline, CDR1 is LGHNA, CDR2 YSLEER. Trimming removed 4 bases from V and 6 bases from J, with 12 bases in between. This CDR3 is 13 amino acids long. Written as DNA, the CDR3 is TGCGCCAGCAGCCCAGGGAGTCGAGATGGCTACACCTTC. Its translation is CASSPGSRDGYTF.

In this sample, this clonotype turned up many times. The chain uses TRBV7-3 and TRBJ2-1; weak D call: TRBD2 (5 bases). Deletions cut 2 bases from V and 10 bases from J, with 21 bases between. Germline CDR1 reads SGHTA; CDR2 reads FQGTGA. This CDR3 comprises 16 residues. The CDR3 loop is CASSLRAVTGSGEQFF. In DNA form, the CDR3 reads TGTGCCAGCAGCTTACGGGCGGTGACTGGGAGCGGAGAGCAGTTCTTC.

This rearrangement joins TRBV7-9 to TRBJ2-2, with a tentative D call TRBD1 (6 bases). Trimming shortened V by 7 bases and J by 5 bases, and 17 bases separated the two germline ends. The CDR3 is 15 amino acids. Germline V gene lookup returns CDR1 SEHNR and CDR2 FQNEAQ (reference sequence). The chain's CDR3 is CASTDSGTNTGELFF. CDR3 sequence (DNA): TGTGCCAGCACCGATTCCGGGACAAATACCGGGGAGCTGTTTTTT.

The chain joins TRBV9 to TRBJ2-5, with D perhaps TRBD2 (7 bases). The V and J ends lost 4 bases and 5 bases respectively, with 18 bases between them. The CDR3 runs to 15 residues. Germline V gives CDR1 SGDLS, CDR2 YYNGEE. CDR3 DNA sequence: TGTGCCAGCAGCAAGGACAGCGGGGCAAGGGAGACCCAGTACTTC. It specifies CASSKDSGARETQYF.

This chain links TRBV7-8 with TRBJ2-5; 9 nucleotides line up with TRBD1. The CDR3 consists of 14 residues. After removal of 5 bases from V and 5 bases from J, the junction contained 6 bases not matched to a gene. Germline CDR1 SGHVS, CDR2 FQNEAQ. CDR3 DNA: TGTGCCAGCAGCCAGGGACAGGGCGCGGAGACCCAGTACTTC. The encoded protein is CASSQGQGAETQYF.

This chain uses TRBV20-1 with TRBJ2-1; the match to TRBD2 covers 10 bases. V lost 1 base, J lost 9 bases, and 6 bases stayed unmatched. This CDR3 is built from 14 residues. The germline CDR1 and CDR2 sequences are DFQATT and SNEGSKA (reference sequence). The CDR3 DNA reads as TGCAGTGCTAGAGTGGAAGCGGGGGGGCCTGAGCAGTTCTTC. The encoded protein is CSARVEAGGPEQFF.